The clone carrying this TCR beta chain was recorded once. In the study's own analysis: Amplification of reference gene primers was used by the study to estimate nucleated cell counts. Some clones are missing from TCRdb's copy, which holds only in-frame ones; the method was immunoSEQ multiplex PCR. D and trimming were read from the DNA, whereas the V and J calls and clone size are those reported in that table. The sample has around 270,000 clones, about 88% seen once. The CDR3 covers 17 residues. Germline lookup yields CDR1 SGDLS and CDR2 YYNGEE. Trimming at V came to 2 bases and at J to 4 bases, leaving 13 bases not matched to a gene. This sample stems from a study of blood T cell repertoires in COVID-19. For the study at large: From T cells, B-cell-depleted T cells, or PBMCs came the material, which was cDNA or gDNA.

The gene calls are TRBV9 and TRBJ1-1; TRBD1 agrees at 8 bases. Specimen: peripheral blood. This sequence originates from a man aged 55 to 70 who had recovered from COVID-19. The CDR3 bases are TGTGCCAGCAGCGTCCAGGACCAGGGGGCCATTGGCACTGAAGCTTTCTTT. As protein: CASSVQDQGAIGTEAFF.